These 9 T cell receptor beta chains originate from one sample sequenced in a study of cytomegalovirus exposure and HLA in healthy donors. PCR employed 60 Vbeta and 13 Jbeta primers. Sequencing was performed with immunoSEQ multiplex PCR; in TCRdb, only in-frame clones are kept and a portion is missing. The table has 170,000 or so clones, around 83% seen once; the top ten hold about 1.6%. The sequenced material came from PBMCs. These receptor sequences come from a man between 50 and 59 years old in good health and CMV-seronegative.

The gene calls are TRBV5-1 and TRBJ2-1; a weak D match, TRBD1 (6 bases). Per germline, CDR1 SGHRS and CDR2 YFSETQ. This CDR3 region has 16 residues. The V end was cut by 1 base, the J end by 2 bases, with 13 bases between. The CDR3 is CASSLSAGQPYNEQFF. The DNA of the CDR3 is TGCGCCAGCAGCTTGTCAGCAGGACAGCCCTACAATGAGCAGTTCTTC.

This clone was seen just once. The chain uses TRBV30 and TRBJ2-2, with unresolved D. Germline CDR1 reads GTSNPN; CDR2 reads SVGIG (reference sequence). V was shortened by 2 bases and J by 1 base, with 8 bases between the two germline ends. The CDR3 runs 14 residues. DNA for the CDR3: TGTGCCTGGAGTTCAGGATTGAACACCGGGGAGCTGTTTTTT. This sequence encodes CAWSSGLNTGELFF. Filled out from reference TRBV30 and TRBJ2-2, the complete variable domain reads SQTIHQWPATLVQPVGSPLSLECTVEGTSNPNLYWYRQAAGRGLQLLFYSVGIGQISSEVPQNLSASRPQDRQFILSSKKLLLSDSGFYLCAWSSGLNTGELFFGEGSRLTVL.

This clone occurred a few times. J is TRBJ1-4 and V is TRBV6-5, with TRBD1 matching 7 bases. V dropped 4 bases and J dropped 8; count of bases not matched to a gene: 4. The CDR3 is 13 residues long. Germline-derived CDR1 and CDR2 are MNHEY and SVGAGI. The CDR3 coding sequence is TGTGCCAGCAGTTTAGGGGGACAGGAAAAACTGTTTTTT. It codes for CASSLGGQEKLFF.

Only one count was recorded for this clone. This chain uses TRBV19 with TRBJ2-4; TRBD2 matches 11 bases. CDR1 and CDR2 (germline): LNHDA, SQIVND (reference sequence). V was clipped by 8 bases and J by 6 bases; unmatched bases: 9. CDR3 size: 15 residues. CDR3 nucleotide sequence: TGTGCCAGTGGGACTAGCGGTGGACGGGGAAACATTCAGTACTTC. It encodes CASGTSGGRGNIQYF.

The chain joins TRBV6-6 to TRBJ2-2; 10 bases align to TRBD2. The V gene end was trimmed by 2 bases and the J gene end by 4 bases; junction bases not matched to a gene: 4. Germline V gene sequence: CDR1 MNHNY, CDR2 SVGAGI (reference sequence). This CDR3 is 16 amino acids long. CDR3 DNA: TGTGCCAGCAGTTACCCTAGCGGGAGATTCACCGGGGAGCTGTTTTTT. It translates to CASSYPSGRFTGELFF.

The chain employs TRBV4-1 and TRBJ2-7, with D perhaps matching TRBD1 (6 bases). The V gene's germline CDR1 is MGHRA and CDR2 YSYEKL. This CDR3 is 14 amino acids long. Trimming took off 1 base at V and 2 bases at J, with 9 bases between the two ends. The CDR3 DNA sequence: TGCGCCAGCAGCCAAGGGCAGGGGACCTACGAGCAGTACTTC. As protein: CASSQGQGTYEQYF.

In its sample, this clone was seen once. CDR3: CASSLGSGVSGYTF. Written as DNA, the CDR3 is TGTGCCAGCAGCTTAGGGTCAGGGGTGAGCGGCTACACCTTC. The chain joins TRBV7-9 to TRBJ1-2; D possibly corresponds to TRBD1 (6 bases). Germline assignment: CDR1 SEHNR and CDR2 FQNEAQ (reference sequence). V lost 1 base to trimming and J lost 8 bases, with 14 bases between them. The CDR3 sequence is 14 residues long.

The rearrangement uses TRBV28 and TRBJ1-2, with 7 bases fitting TRBD1. CDR3 length equals 13 residues. Germline V gene lookup returns CDR1 MDHEN and CDR2 SYDVKM. V gave up 10 bases and J gave up 0 bases; unmatched junction bases: 5. This chain's CDR3 is CATSDRSNYGYTF. Written as DNA, the CDR3 is TGTGCCACTTCGGACAGGTCTAACTATGGCTACACCTTC.

This clone was found once. The genes are TRBV7-9 and TRBJ2-6; D may be TRBD2 (6 bases). The length of the CDR3 is 16 residues. From germline, CDR1 is SEHNR and CDR2 FQNEAQ (reference sequence). V gave up 2 bases and J gave up 4 bases, with 12 bases separating them. CDR3 bases: TGTGCCAGCAGCTTACGACGGGGGATCGGGGCCAACGTCCTGACTTTC. Its translation is CASSLRRGIGANVLTF.